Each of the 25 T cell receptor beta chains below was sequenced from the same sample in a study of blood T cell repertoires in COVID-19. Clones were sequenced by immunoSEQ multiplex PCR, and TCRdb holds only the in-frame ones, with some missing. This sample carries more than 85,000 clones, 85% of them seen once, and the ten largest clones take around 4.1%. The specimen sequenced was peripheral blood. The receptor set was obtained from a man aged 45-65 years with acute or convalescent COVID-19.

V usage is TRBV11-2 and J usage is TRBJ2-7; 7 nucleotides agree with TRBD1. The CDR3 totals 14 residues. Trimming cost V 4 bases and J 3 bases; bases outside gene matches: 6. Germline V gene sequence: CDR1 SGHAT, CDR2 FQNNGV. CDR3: CASSSGQFYYEQYF. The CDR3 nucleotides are TGTGCCAGCAGCTCGGGACAGTTCTACTACGAGCAGTACTTC.

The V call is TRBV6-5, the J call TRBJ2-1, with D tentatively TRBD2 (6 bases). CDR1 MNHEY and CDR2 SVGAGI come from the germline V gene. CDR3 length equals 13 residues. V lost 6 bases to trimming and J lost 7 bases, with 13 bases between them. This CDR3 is CASRVPGRNEQFF. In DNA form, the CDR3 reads TGTGCCAGCAGGGTTCCAGGGAGGAATGAGCAGTTCTTC.

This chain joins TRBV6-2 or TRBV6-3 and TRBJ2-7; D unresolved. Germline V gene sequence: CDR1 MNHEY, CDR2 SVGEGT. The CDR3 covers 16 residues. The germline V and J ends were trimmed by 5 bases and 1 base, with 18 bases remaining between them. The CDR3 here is CASSPQPQVRSYEQYF. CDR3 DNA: TGTGCCAGCAGTCCCCAGCCCCAGGTTAGGTCCTACGAGCAGTACTTC.

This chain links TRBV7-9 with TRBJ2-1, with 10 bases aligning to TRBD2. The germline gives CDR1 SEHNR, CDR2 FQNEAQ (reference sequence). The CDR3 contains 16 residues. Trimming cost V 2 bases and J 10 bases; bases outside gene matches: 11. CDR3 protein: CASSLRVGLAGDEQFF. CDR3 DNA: TGTGCCAGCAGCTTAAGGGTGGGGCTAGCGGGAGACGAGCAGTTCTTC.

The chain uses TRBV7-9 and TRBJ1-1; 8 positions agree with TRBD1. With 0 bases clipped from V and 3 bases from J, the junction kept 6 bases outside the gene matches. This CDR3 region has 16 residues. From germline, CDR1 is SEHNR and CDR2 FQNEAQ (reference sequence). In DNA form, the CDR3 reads TGTGCCAGCAGCTTAGCTGGAGGACAGGGTGACACTGAAGCTTTCTTT. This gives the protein CASSLAGGQGDTEAFF.

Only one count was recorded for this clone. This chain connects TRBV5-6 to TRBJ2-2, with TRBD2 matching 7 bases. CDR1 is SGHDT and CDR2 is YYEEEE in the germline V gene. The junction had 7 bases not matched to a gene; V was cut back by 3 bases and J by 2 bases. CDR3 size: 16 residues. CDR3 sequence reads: CASSSGLGENTGELFF. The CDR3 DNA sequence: TGTGCCAGCAGCTCCGGACTAGGTGAAAACACCGGGGAGCTGTTTTTT. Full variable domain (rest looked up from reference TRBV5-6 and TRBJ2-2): DAGVTQSPTHLIKTRGQQVTLRCSPKSGHDTVSWYQQALGQGPQFIFQYYEEEERQRGNFPDRFSGHQFPNYSSELNVNALLLGDSALYLCASSSGLGENTGELFFGEGSRLTVL.

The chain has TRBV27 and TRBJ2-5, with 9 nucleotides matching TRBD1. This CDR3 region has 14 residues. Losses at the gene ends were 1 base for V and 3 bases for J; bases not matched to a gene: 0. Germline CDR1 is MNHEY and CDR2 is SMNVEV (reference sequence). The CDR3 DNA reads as TGTGCCAGCAGTTTATGGACAGGGGAAGAGACCCAGTACTTC. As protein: CASSLWTGEETQYF.

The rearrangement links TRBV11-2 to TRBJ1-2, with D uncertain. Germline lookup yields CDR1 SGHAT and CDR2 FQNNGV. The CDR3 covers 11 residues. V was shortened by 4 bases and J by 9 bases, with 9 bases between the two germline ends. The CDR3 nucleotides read TGTGCCAGCAGCTCAGGATTGAGCTACACCTTC. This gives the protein CASSSGLSYTF.

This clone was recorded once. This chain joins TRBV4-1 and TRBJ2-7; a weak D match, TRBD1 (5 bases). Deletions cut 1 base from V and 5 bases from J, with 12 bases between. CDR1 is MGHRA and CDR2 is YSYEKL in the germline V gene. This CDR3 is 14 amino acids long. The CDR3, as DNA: TGCGCCAGCAGCCAAGGGGGCAGAACCCACGAGCAGTACTTC. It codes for CASSQGGRTHEQYF.

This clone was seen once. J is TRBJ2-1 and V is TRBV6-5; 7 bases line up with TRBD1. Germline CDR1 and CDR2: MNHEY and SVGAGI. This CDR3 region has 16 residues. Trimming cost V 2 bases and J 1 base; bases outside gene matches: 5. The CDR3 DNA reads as TGTGCCAGCAGTTACGAGGGGGCCACTTCCTACAATGAGCAGTTCTTC. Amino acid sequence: CASSYEGATSYNEQFF.

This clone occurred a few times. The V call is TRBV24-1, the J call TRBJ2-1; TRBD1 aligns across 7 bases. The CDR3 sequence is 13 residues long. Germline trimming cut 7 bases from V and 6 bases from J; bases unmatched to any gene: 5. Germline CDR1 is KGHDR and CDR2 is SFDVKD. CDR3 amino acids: CATRPRDSNEQFF. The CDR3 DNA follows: TGTGCCACCAGGCCCCGGGACAGCAATGAGCAGTTCTTC.

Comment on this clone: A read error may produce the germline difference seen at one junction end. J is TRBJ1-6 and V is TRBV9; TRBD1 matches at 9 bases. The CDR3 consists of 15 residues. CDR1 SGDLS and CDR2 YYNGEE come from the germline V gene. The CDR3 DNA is TGTGCCAGCAGCGGACGACAGGGGGGGAATTCTCCCCTCCACTTT. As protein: CASSGRQGGNSPLHF.

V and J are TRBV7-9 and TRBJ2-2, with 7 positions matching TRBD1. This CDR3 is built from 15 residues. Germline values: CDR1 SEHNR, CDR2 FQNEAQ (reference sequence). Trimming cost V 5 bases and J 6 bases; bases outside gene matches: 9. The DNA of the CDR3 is TGTGCCAGCAGCCCCCGGGACAGAAGCGCCGGGGAGCTGTTTTTT. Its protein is CASSPRDRSAGELFF.

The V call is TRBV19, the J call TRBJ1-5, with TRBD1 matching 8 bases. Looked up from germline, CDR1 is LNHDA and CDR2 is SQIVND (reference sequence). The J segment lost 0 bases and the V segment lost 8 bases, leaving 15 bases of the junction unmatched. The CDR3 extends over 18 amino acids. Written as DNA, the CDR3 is TGTGCCAGTCGCTCTGGACAGGGCCCGCCATATAGCAATCAGCCCCAGCATTTT. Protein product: CASRSGQGPPYSNQPQHF.

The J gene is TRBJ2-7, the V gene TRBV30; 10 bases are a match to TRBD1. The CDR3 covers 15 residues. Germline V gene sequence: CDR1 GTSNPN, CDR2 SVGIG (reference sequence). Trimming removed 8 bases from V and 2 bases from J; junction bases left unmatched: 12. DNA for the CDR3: TGTGCCAGAGAACAGGGACAGGGGAGCGCCTACGAGCAGTACTTC. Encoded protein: CAREQGQGSAYEQYF.

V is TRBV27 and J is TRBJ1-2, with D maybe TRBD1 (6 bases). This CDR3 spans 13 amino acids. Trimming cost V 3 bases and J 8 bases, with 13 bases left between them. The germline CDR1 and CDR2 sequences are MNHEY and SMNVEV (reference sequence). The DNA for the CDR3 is TGTGCCAGCAGTTTCTGGGGGCGCTCGGGCTACACCTTC. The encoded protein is CASSFWGRSGYTF.

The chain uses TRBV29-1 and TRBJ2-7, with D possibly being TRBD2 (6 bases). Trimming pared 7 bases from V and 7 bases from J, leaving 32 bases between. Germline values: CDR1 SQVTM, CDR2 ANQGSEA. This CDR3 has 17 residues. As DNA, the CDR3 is TGCAGCGCCACGCAGCTCGCAATGGGGGAGGCTTCCGAAGAGCAGTACTTC. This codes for CSATQLAMGEASEEQYF.

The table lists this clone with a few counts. Here the CDR3 reads CASSLSGQNSNQPQHF. In DNA form, the CDR3 reads TGTGCCAGCAGTTTATCGGGACAGAATAGCAATCAGCCCCAGCATTTT. This chain joins TRBV27 and TRBJ1-5; 7 nucleotides match TRBD1. The trim removed 0 bases at V and 0 bases at J, leaving 2 bases unmatched. The CDR3 covers 16 residues. Per germline, CDR1 MNHEY and CDR2 SMNVEV (reference sequence).

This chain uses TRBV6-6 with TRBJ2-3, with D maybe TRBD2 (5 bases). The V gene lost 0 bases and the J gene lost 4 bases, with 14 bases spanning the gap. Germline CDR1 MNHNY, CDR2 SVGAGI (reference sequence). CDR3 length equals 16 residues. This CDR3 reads CASSYSEPRGPDTQYF. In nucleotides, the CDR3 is TGTGCCAGCAGTTACTCGGAGCCCCGAGGGCCAGATACGCAGTATTTT.

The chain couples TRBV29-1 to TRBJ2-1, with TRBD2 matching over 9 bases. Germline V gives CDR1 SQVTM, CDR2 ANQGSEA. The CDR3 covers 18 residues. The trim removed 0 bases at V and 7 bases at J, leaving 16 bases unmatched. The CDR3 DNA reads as TGCAGCGTTGAAGAGTTTTTAGGGACTAGCTGGAATGGAAATGAGCAGTTCTTC. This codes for CSVEEFLGTSWNGNEQFF.

Here the CDR3 DNA reads TGCGCCAGCAGCCCCTGGGGGGAGAATAGCAATCAGCCCCAGCATTTT. Protein: CASSPWGENSNQPQHF. V gene TRBV4-1 combines with J gene TRBJ1-5; D is perhaps TRBD1 (5 bases). V dropped 4 bases and J dropped 0 bases, with 13 bases sitting between them. The CDR3 has 16 amino acids. The germline V gene encodes CDR1 MGHRA and CDR2 YSYEKL.

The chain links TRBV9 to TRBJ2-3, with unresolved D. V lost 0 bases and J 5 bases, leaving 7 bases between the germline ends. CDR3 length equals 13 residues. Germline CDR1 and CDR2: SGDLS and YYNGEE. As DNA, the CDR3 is TGTGCCAGCAGCGTAGCCCGACAAGATACGCAGTATTTT. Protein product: CASSVARQDTQYF.

The CDR3 sequence: CASSPTGDHTEAFF. The CDR3 region has the DNA TGTGCCAGCAGCCCAACAGGGGATCACACTGAAGCTTTCTTT. V and J are TRBV7-9 and TRBJ1-1; 7 nucleotides agree with TRBD1. The CDR3 spans 14 residues. In germline, CDR1 is SEHNR, CDR2 FQNEAQ (reference sequence). The junction had 6 bases not matched to a gene; V was cut back by 5 bases and J by 3 bases. Filled out from reference TRBV7-9 and TRBJ1-1, the complete variable domain reads DTGVSQNPRHKITKRGQNVTFRCDPISEHNRLYWYRQTLGQGPEFLTYFQNEAQLEKSRLLSDRFSAERPKGSFSTLEIQRTEQGDSAMYLCASSPTGDHTEAFFGQGTRLTVV.

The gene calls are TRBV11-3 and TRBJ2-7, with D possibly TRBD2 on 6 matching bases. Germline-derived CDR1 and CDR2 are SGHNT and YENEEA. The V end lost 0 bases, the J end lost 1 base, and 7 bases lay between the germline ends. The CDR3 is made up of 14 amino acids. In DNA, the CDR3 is TGTGCCAGCAGCTTAGAGGAGGGATCCTACGAGCAGTACTTC. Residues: CASSLEEGSYEQYF.

The CDR3 DNA follows: TGTGCCAGCAGCTTAGGACTAGGTACCCAGTACTTC. It translates to CASSLGLGTQYF. The rearrangement links TRBV11-1 to TRBJ2-5; D is possibly TRBD2 (6 bases). Germline V gene data show CDR1 as SGHAT and CDR2 as FQDESV (reference sequence). This CDR3 has 12 residues. V lost 1 base and J lost 8, with 8 bases in between.